The 18 T cell receptor beta chains reported below all come from one sample, sequenced in a study of graft-versus-host responses after intestinal transplantation. TCRdb's copy holds only in-frame clones and misses some; the assay was immunoSEQ multiplex PCR. The sample lists 40,000 to 60,000 clones, around 85% occurring once. No cognate antigen is known for these TCRs. Sequencing was performed on unstimulated CD4+ T cells sorted from spleen or lymph node cells, taken before transplant. Source of these receptors: a human donor who was the organ donor for an intestinal transplant.

The chain joins TRBV7-6 to TRBJ1-1; a weak D match, TRBD1 (5 bases). The CDR3 is made up of 16 amino acids. The germline CDR1 and CDR2 sequences are SGHVS and FNYEAQ. Trimming pared 5 bases from V and 1 base from J, leaving 17 bases between. The CDR3 is CASSPPRAGTNTEAFF. In DNA, the CDR3 is TGTGCCAGCAGCCCTCCGAGGGCAGGGACGAACACTGAAGCTTTCTTT.

The V gene is TRBV5-4, the J gene TRBJ2-7; the D gene is possibly TRBD2 (6 bases). The V end lost 2 bases, the J end lost 0 bases, and 12 bases lay between the germline ends. The CDR3 sequence is 15 residues long. From germline, CDR1 is SGHNT and CDR2 YYREEE (reference sequence). The CDR3 is CASSFGGISSYEQYF. DNA of the CDR3: TGTGCCAGCAGCTTTGGGGGGATTAGCTCCTACGAGCAGTACTTC.

The V call is TRBV6-4, the J call TRBJ2-1; 7 bases agree with TRBD2. The trim removed 4 bases at V and 9 bases at J, leaving 6 bases unmatched. Germline V gives CDR1 MRHNA, CDR2 SNTAGT. The CDR3 totals 13 residues. The CDR3 loop is CASSVTSGAEQFF. CDR3 coding DNA: TGTGCCAGCAGTGTGACGAGCGGGGCTGAGCAGTTCTTC.

This clone was picked up one time. This chain links TRBV18 with TRBJ2-7; D unclear. The CDR3 has 12 residues. Germline V gives CDR1 KGHSH, CDR2 LQKENI. Trimming removed 2 bases at V and 7 bases at J, with 9 bases between. CDR3 protein: CASSPTTGEQYF. CDR3 sequence (DNA): TGTGCCAGCTCACCAACGACCGGGGAGCAGTACTTC.

This chain links TRBV7-5 with TRBJ2-5. TRBV7-5 constitutes a pseudogene. The length of the CDR3 is 16 residues. The CDR3 coding sequence is TGTGTCAGAAGCTTCCTCGCGGGACACTACCAAGAGACCCAGTACTTC. This gives the protein CVRSFLAGHYQETQYF.

A few counts support this clone. This chain uses TRBV15 with TRBJ2-7; 7 nucleotides line up with TRBD1. This CDR3 region has 16 residues. J lost 0 bases, V lost 0 bases, and 5 bases had no gene match. CDR1 and CDR2 from the germline V gene are LNHNV and YYDKDF (reference sequence). The CDR3 here is CATSRDWAGGSYEQYF. The DNA for the CDR3 is TGTGCCACCAGCAGAGATTGGGCAGGGGGCTCCTACGAGCAGTACTTC.

The chain combines TRBV30 with TRBJ1-5, with unresolved D. Trimming left V 2 bases short and J 14 bases short, with 13 bases between. The CDR3 has 11 amino acids. The germline V gene encodes CDR1 GTSNPN and CDR2 SVGIG (reference sequence). The CDR3 nucleotides read TGTGCCTGGAGTTCCGGCCCGAGGAAGCATTTT. The encoded protein is CAWSSGPRKHF.

This chain joins TRBV5-6 and TRBJ2-1; D is uncertain. CDR1 and CDR2 from the germline V gene are SGHDT and YYEEEE. With 4 bases removed from V and 0 bases from J, the gap between germline ends came to 11 bases. This CDR3 comprises 15 residues. Here the CDR3 DNA reads TGTGCCAGCAGCCAAGCGCTTAGCTCCTACAATGAGCAGTTCTTC. Protein: CASSQALSSYNEQFF.

V is TRBV6-5 and J is TRBJ2-7; D is unresolved. This CDR3 has 9 residues. Trimming pared 8 bases from V and 4 bases from J, leaving 3 bases between. Germline V CDR1 and CDR2: MNHEY, SVGAGI. For the CDR3, the DNA is TGTGCCAGCGGGTACGAGCAGTACTTC. As protein: CASGYEQYF.

The chain couples TRBV10-1 to TRBJ1-3, with D uncertain. The CDR3 covers 16 residues. The V gene's germline CDR1 is WNHNN and CDR2 SYGVQD (reference sequence). Between the trimmed V and J ends, which lost 0 bases and 0 bases, there was a span of 9 bases. In DNA, the CDR3 is TGCGCCAGCAGTGAGTCTCGACAAGTCTCTGGAAACACCATATATTTT. As protein: CASSESRQVSGNTIYF.

The chain uses TRBV9 and TRBJ2-1; D may be TRBD2 (5 bases). CDR3 size: 15 residues. The V end was cut by 0 bases, the J end by 1 base, with 8 bases between. The germline CDR1 and CDR2 sequences are SGDLS and YYNGEE. The CDR3 DNA reads TGTGCCAGCAGCGTAGCGGGGATTTCCTACAATGAGCAGTTCTTC. It codes for CASSVAGISYNEQFF.

Only one count was recorded for this clone. The rearrangement links TRBV6-6 to TRBJ2-3; 7 positions match TRBD2. Germline V gene sequence: CDR1 MNHNY, CDR2 SVGAGI (reference sequence). This CDR3 is built from 14 residues. V shed 4 bases, J shed 4 bases, and the junction held 5 bases outside the gene matches. CDR3 coding DNA: TGTGCCAGCAGTTCCGGACTAGAATCAGATACGCAGTATTTT. This sequence encodes CASSSGLESDTQYF.

This clone turned up a few times. The rearrangement joins TRBV2 to TRBJ2-7, with 7 nucleotides matching TRBD1. Looked up from germline, CDR1 is SNHLY and CDR2 is FYNNEI. The CDR3 has 15 residues. V trimming: 6 bases; J trimming: 0 bases; junction bases outside the gene matches: 8. The CDR3 is CASSGIGQDSYEQYF. CDR3 nucleotide sequence: TGTGCCAGCAGCGGAATAGGACAGGACTCCTACGAGCAGTACTTC.

The chain recombines TRBV5-5 with TRBJ2-7; 8 bases are shared with TRBD1. The CDR3 is 16 amino acids. Per the germline V gene, CDR1 is SGHKS and CDR2 is YYEKEE (reference sequence). After removal of 6 bases from V and 0 bases from J, the junction contained 11 bases not matched to a gene. The CDR3 DNA reads TGTGCCAGCACCTCGTCCAGAACAGGGGGCTCCTACGAGCAGTACTTC. Amino acids: CASTSSRTGGSYEQYF. The variable domain in full, with the rest retrieved from reference TRBV5-5 and TRBJ2-7, is DAGVTQSPTHLIKTRGQQVTLRCSPISGHKSVSWYQQVLGQGPQFIFQYYEKEERGRGNFPDRFSARQFPNYSSELNVNALLLGDSALYLCASTSSRTGGSYEQYFGPGTRLTVT.

This chain joins TRBV6-5 and TRBJ1-1; 9 positions match TRBD1. The CDR3 is 16 amino acids. The germline CDR1 and CDR2 sequences are MNHEY and SVGAGI. Trimming took 6 bases from V and 7 from J; bases not matched to a gene: 15. The CDR3 loop is CASRYPGQGARNEAFF. Here the CDR3 DNA reads TGTGCCAGCAGGTACCCGGGACAGGGCGCCCGGAATGAAGCTTTCTTT.

The table lists this clone with a count of one. The chain is built from TRBV6-5 and TRBJ2-7, with TRBD2 matching 10 bases. CDR3 length: 15 residues. Per germline, CDR1 MNHEY and CDR2 SVGAGI. With 7 bases clipped from V and 2 bases from J, the junction kept 8 bases outside the gene matches. As DNA, the CDR3 is TGTGCCAGCAACGCCGGGACTAGCGTGACCTACGAGCAGTACTTC. Its protein product is CASNAGTSVTYEQYF.

V gene TRBV29-1 combines with J gene TRBJ2-7; possible D gene TRBD1, 6 bases. V lost 4 bases and J lost 4, with 11 bases in between. The V gene's germline CDR1 is SQVTM and CDR2 ANQGSEA. The CDR3 covers 12 residues. The CDR3 loop reads CSVGGQGYEQYF. CDR3 sequence (DNA): TGCAGCGTTGGTGGCCAGGGGTACGAGCAGTACTTC.

This chain joins TRBV5-4 and TRBJ2-1; D is perhaps TRBD1 or TRBD2 (5 bases each). Germline-derived CDR1 and CDR2 are SGHNT and YYREEE (reference sequence). Trimming stripped 2 bases from V and 6 bases from J, with 15 bases between. The CDR3 loop spans 15 amino acids. The CDR3 here is CASSLRRQGGNEQFF. CDR3 bases: TGTGCCAGCAGCTTAAGGAGGCAGGGCGGCAATGAGCAGTTCTTC.